This TCR beta chain was found in a study of Tregs in tolerant kidney transplant recipients. As for this clone: The target antigen is unknown.

CDR1 and CDR2 (germline): SGHTA, FQGNSA. Trimming cost V 1 base and J 5 bases, with 15 bases left between them. The CDR3 has 15 residues. General study findings and limits: Activated donor B cell expansion appeared to reveal the most relevant donor-specific TCRbeta repertoire.

Libraries were prepared by immunoSEQ multiplex PCR; TCRdb keeps only in-frame clonotypes and omits some of them. The sample includes some 240,000 clones, roughly 84% of them seen just once. The clonotype comes from a human donor in good health. Sequencing was carried out using CD4+ T cells from blood. The rearrangement joins TRBV7-2 to TRBJ2-7; tentative D call: TRBD1 (5 bases). The CDR3 sequence: CASSLGPTVSDEQYF. As DNA, the CDR3 is TGTGCCAGCAGCTTAGGACCGACAGTAAGTGACGAGCAGTACTTC.